Listed below are T cell receptor beta chains from one sample, sequenced in a study of shared clonotypes between healthy human individuals. Data came from immunoSEQ multiplex PCR; TCRdb stores just in-frame clones and leaves some out. The sample lists approximately 2.3 million clones; just over 90% were seen once. Specimen: naive CD4+ T cells from PBMCs. These receptor sequences come from a man aged 18-30 years in good health. Some clones in this sample may be carry-over from other donors' samples. CDR3s include the opening cysteine and the closing phenylalanine or tryptophan. The D gene is left open where the match is weak. Where a row states a size, it is once, few, many or the class of an expanded clone; other rows omit it.

abundance: NA
d_gene: TRBD1
v_gene: TRBV5-1
j_gene: TRBJ1-1
CDR3nt: TGCGCCAGCAGCTTGGAGACAGGGGGTAGGACTGAAGCTTTCTTT
CDR3aa: CASSLETGGRTEAFF

abundance: NA
d_gene: NA
v_gene: TRBV5-1
j_gene: TRBJ1-1
CDR3nt: TGCGCCAGCAGCTCCTCAACCGCGAACACTGAAGCTTTCTTT
CDR3aa: CASSSSTANTEAFF

abundance: NA
d_gene: NA
v_gene: TRBV27
j_gene: TRBJ1-5
CDR3nt: TGTGCCAGCAGGAAGAGCCGGGACGTAGTCAATCAGCCCCAGCATTTT
CDR3aa: CASRKSRDVVNQPQHF

abundance: NA
d_gene: NA
v_gene: TRBV19
j_gene: TRBJ1-5
CDR3nt: TGTGCCAGTACCCCCTCCTCGGGATATCCCCAGCATTTT
CDR3aa: CASTPSSGYPQHF

abundance: NA
d_gene: NA
v_gene: TRBV5-1
j_gene: TRBJ2-3
CDR3nt: TGCGCCAGCACCACTCCATCGGACAGTTTGACAGATACGCAGTATTTT
CDR3aa: CASTTPSDSLTDTQYF

abundance: once
d_gene: NA
v_gene: TRBV9
j_gene: TRBJ2-1
CDR3nt: TGTGCCAGCAGCGTATATCCCTTTAATGAGCAGTTCTTC
CDR3aa: CASSVYPFNEQFF

abundance: NA
d_gene: TRBD1
v_gene: TRBV9
j_gene: TRBJ1-3
CDR3nt: TGTGCCAGCAGCCCAGGGGGGGCGGCCTCTGGAAACACCATATATTTT
CDR3aa: CASSPGGAASGNTIYF

abundance: once
d_gene: NA
v_gene: TRBV6-1
j_gene: TRBJ1-2
CDR3nt: TGTGCCAGCCTGACGGGAACCTATGGCTACACCTTC
CDR3aa: CASLTGTYGYTF

abundance: NA
d_gene: NA
v_gene: TRBV7-9
j_gene: TRBJ1-2
CDR3nt: TGTGCCAGCAGCTTGGTTCAGACAGCTAACTATGGCTACACCTTC
CDR3aa: CASSLVQTANYGYTF

abundance: once
d_gene: NA
v_gene: TRBV5-6
j_gene: TRBJ2-7
CDR3nt: TGTGCCAGCAGCTTGGCCCTAAATGACGAGCAGTACTTC
CDR3aa: CASSLALNDEQYF

abundance: NA
d_gene: NA
v_gene: TRBV5-1
j_gene: TRBJ2-7
CDR3nt: TGCGCCAGCAGCTTGGCCCCCCCAGGGGGACTCGTGTACGAGCAGTACTTC
CDR3aa: CASSLAPPGGLVYEQYF

abundance: NA
d_gene: NA
v_gene: TRBV7-2
j_gene: TRBJ1-3
CDR3nt: TGTGCCAGCAGCTTAGGATTCGCAGGGGGAAACACCATATATTTT
CDR3aa: CASSLGFAGGNTIYF

abundance: NA
d_gene: NA
v_gene: TRBV19
j_gene: TRBJ2-7
CDR3nt: TGTGCCAGTAAAGCCGAGCCCTCTAGTGTCGAGCAGTACTTC
CDR3aa: CASKAEPSSVEQYF

abundance: NA
d_gene: NA
v_gene: TRBV2
j_gene: TRBJ2-2
CDR3nt: TGTGCCAGCAGCCCCGAGAACACCGGGGAGCTGTTTTTT
CDR3aa: CASSPENTGELFF

abundance: NA
d_gene: NA
v_gene: TRBV15
j_gene: TRBJ2-1
CDR3nt: TGTGCCACCAGCAGAGTCCGGCGGGAGAGGGGGAATGAGCAGTTCTTC
CDR3aa: CATSRVRRERGNEQFF

abundance: NA
d_gene: TRBD2
v_gene: TRBV9
j_gene: TRBJ2-7
CDR3nt: TGTGCCAGCAGCGAGCGGACTAGCGCTACCTACGAGCAGTACTTC
CDR3aa: CASSERTSATYEQYF

abundance: NA
d_gene: NA
v_gene: TRBV6-5
j_gene: TRBJ2-5
CDR3nt: TGTGCCAGCAGTTACCGAGGGAAGGAGACCCAGTACTTC
CDR3aa: CASSYRGKETQYF

abundance: NA
d_gene: NA
v_gene: TRBV6-5
j_gene: TRBJ2-1
CDR3nt: TGTGCCAGCAGTAGTTTCTCCAAAAGAAACAATGAGCAGTTCTTC
CDR3aa: CASSSFSKRNNEQFF

abundance: NA
d_gene: NA
v_gene: TRBV28
j_gene: TRBJ1-5
CDR3nt: TGTGCCAGCAACGAGCTCAATCAGCCCCAGCATTTT
CDR3aa: CASNELNQPQHF

abundance: few
d_gene: NA
v_gene: TRBV25-1
j_gene: TRBJ1-1
CDR3nt: TGTGCCAGCAGTCTAGGGACCACTGAAGCTTTCTTT
CDR3aa: CASSLGTTEAFF

abundance: once
d_gene: NA
v_gene: TRBV28
j_gene: TRBJ2-5
CDR3nt: TGTGCCAGCAGTTTATCTCTGACTGCGGGTTTCCAAGAGACCCAGTACTTC
CDR3aa: CASSLSLTAGFQETQYF

abundance: NA
d_gene: NA
v_gene: TRBV12-5
j_gene: TRBJ2-1
CDR3nt: TGTGCTAGTGGTTTGGTACGGGGTGAGCAGTTCTTC
CDR3aa: CASGLVRGEQFF

abundance: NA
d_gene: NA
v_gene: TRBV2
j_gene: TRBJ2-3
CDR3nt: TGTGCCAGCAGTGCGAGCGAGAGGCCAGATACGCAGTATTTT
CDR3aa: CASSASERPDTQYF

abundance: NA
d_gene: TRBD2
v_gene: TRBV7-9
j_gene: TRBJ2-1
CDR3nt: TGTGCCAGCAGCCTTATAGCGGGAGGGCCGAGTTATGAGCAGTTCTTC
CDR3aa: CASSLIAGGPSYEQFF

abundance: NA
d_gene: NA
v_gene: TRBV7-3
j_gene: TRBJ2-1
CDR3nt: TGTGCCAGCAGCTTAACTCTCAGGGGCGATGAGCAGTTCTTC
CDR3aa: CASSLTLRGDEQFF

abundance: NA
d_gene: NA
v_gene: TRBV28
j_gene: TRBJ2-7
CDR3nt: TGTGCCAGCGACCCTGGCGACGAGCAGTACTTC
CDR3aa: CASDPGDEQYF

abundance: NA
d_gene: TRBD1
v_gene: TRBV7-2
j_gene: TRBJ2-7
CDR3nt: TGTGCCAGCAGCGATGGGACAGATTACGAGCAGTACTTC
CDR3aa: CASSDGTDYEQYF

abundance: NA
d_gene: NA
v_gene: TRBV11-1
j_gene: TRBJ2-5
CDR3nt: TGTGCCAGCAGCCAGAAGGTGGACCAAGAGACCCAGTACTTC
CDR3aa: CASSQKVDQETQYF

abundance: NA
d_gene: TRBD1
v_gene: TRBV6-6
j_gene: TRBJ2-2
CDR3nt: TGTGCCAGCAGTACAACGGGACAGGGGTACACCGGGGAGCTGTTTTTT
CDR3aa: CASSTTGQGYTGELFF

abundance: NA
d_gene: NA
v_gene: TRBV5-1
j_gene: TRBJ2-2
CDR3nt: TGCGCCAGCAGCTTGTTTGCCGGGGTGGACACCGGGGAGCTGTTTTTT
CDR3aa: CASSLFAGVDTGELFF

abundance: few
d_gene: NA
v_gene: TRBV6-1
j_gene: TRBJ1-1
CDR3nt: TGTGCCAGCAATGGGGGATTGGTCGCTGAAGCTTTCTTT
CDR3aa: CASNGGLVAEAFF

abundance: NA
d_gene: NA
v_gene: TRBV2
j_gene: TRBJ1-3
CDR3nt: TGTGCCAGCAGTGCTAGCGGAAACACCATATATTTT
CDR3aa: CASSASGNTIYF

abundance: NA
d_gene: NA
v_gene: TRBV7-3
j_gene: TRBJ2-2
CDR3nt: TGTGCCAGCAGCTTAATATCCCTCACCGGGGAGCTGTTTTTT
CDR3aa: CASSLISLTGELFF

abundance: NA
d_gene: TRBD2
v_gene: TRBV4-3
j_gene: TRBJ2-4
CDR3nt: TGCGCCAGCAGCCAAGTAAGCGGGATGGGGATAAACATTCAGTACTTC
CDR3aa: CASSQVSGMGINIQYF

abundance: once
d_gene: NA
v_gene: TRBV27
j_gene: TRBJ2-5
CDR3nt: TGTGCCAGCAGTTTCGGCGGGGGCGGAGAGACCCAGTACTTC
CDR3aa: CASSFGGGGETQYF

abundance: NA
d_gene: NA
v_gene: TRBV10-1
j_gene: TRBJ2-1
CDR3nt: TGCGCTAAACCCCGGCAGGGCTCCTACAATGAGCAGTTCTTC
CDR3aa: CAKPRQGSYNEQFF

abundance: NA
d_gene: TRBD1
v_gene: TRBV5-1
j_gene: TRBJ2-7
CDR3nt: TGCGCCAGCAGAATGGGGAAAATAGGACAGGGGGCAGAGGAGCAGTACTTC
CDR3aa: CASRMGKIGQGAEEQYF

abundance: NA
d_gene: NA
v_gene: TRBV28
j_gene: TRBJ1-1
CDR3nt: TGTGCCAGCAGTTTGGCAAGCAGGATGAACACTGAAGCTTTCTTT
CDR3aa: CASSLASRMNTEAFF

abundance: NA
d_gene: NA
v_gene: TRBV28
j_gene: TRBJ1-5
CDR3nt: TGTGCCAGCAGTATCCCAATAGGGCCCAATCAGCCCCAGCATTTT
CDR3aa: CASSIPIGPNQPQHF

abundance: NA
d_gene: TRBD2
v_gene: TRBV29-1
j_gene: TRBJ2-2
CDR3nt: TGCAGCGTACCCCACGAGAGACTAGCGGGGGATACCGGGGAGCTGTTTTTT
CDR3aa: CSVPHERLAGDTGELFF

abundance: NA
d_gene: TRBD1
v_gene: TRBV7-9
j_gene: TRBJ1-3
CDR3nt: TGTGCCAGCAGCTTAGCCAGGACAGGCTCCGGAAACACCATATATTTT
CDR3aa: CASSLARTGSGNTIYF

abundance: NA
d_gene: NA
v_gene: TRBV19
j_gene: TRBJ1-4
CDR3nt: TGTGCCAGTAGTAGGAGGGAGACTAATGAAAAACTGTTTTTT
CDR3aa: CASSRRETNEKLFF

abundance: NA
d_gene: NA
v_gene: TRBV4-2
j_gene: TRBJ2-7
CDR3nt: TGTGCCAGCAGCCAAGATATCGGCCCCTACGAGCAGTACTTC
CDR3aa: CASSQDIGPYEQYF

abundance: NA
d_gene: NA
v_gene: TRBV7-2
j_gene: TRBJ1-2
CDR3nt: TGTGCCAGCAGCGCAGCTAACTATGGCTACACCTTC
CDR3aa: CASSAANYGYTF

abundance: NA
d_gene: NA
v_gene: TRBV14
j_gene: TRBJ2-7
CDR3nt: TGTGCCAGCAGCCAAGAGATCCGTCGGACCGAGCAGTACTTC
CDR3aa: CASSQEIRRTEQYF

abundance: NA
d_gene: TRBD1
v_gene: TRBV28
j_gene: TRBJ2-2
CDR3nt: TGTGCCAGCCCAGACAGGGGGCGACGAACCGGGGAGCTGTTTTTT
CDR3aa: CASPDRGRRTGELFF

abundance: NA
d_gene: NA
v_gene: TRBV11-2
j_gene: TRBJ1-5
CDR3nt: TGTGCCAGCAGCAGGGGCCGTAATCAGCCCCAGCATTTT
CDR3aa: CASSRGRNQPQHF

abundance: NA
d_gene: TRBD1
v_gene: TRBV10-3
j_gene: TRBJ2-7
CDR3nt: TGTGCCATCAGTGAGCGGTACCGCTCTACCTCGGACAGGCCCTACGAGCAGTACTTC
CDR3aa: CAISERYRSTSDRPYEQYF

abundance: NA
d_gene: NA
v_gene: TRBV27
j_gene: TRBJ1-2
CDR3nt: TGTGCCACTTCGGGCGGGAGAGTTGGCTACACCTTC
CDR3aa: CATSGGRVGYTF

abundance: NA
d_gene: TRBD1
v_gene: TRBV28
j_gene: TRBJ2-7
CDR3nt: TGTGCCTCCGGGACAGGGAAATACGAGCAGTACTTC
CDR3aa: CASGTGKYEQYF